Listed here are 20 T cell receptor beta chains from one sample, sequenced in a study of CD4 T cells in relation to SARS-CoV-2 and coronaviruses. Libraries were prepared by immunoSEQ multiplex PCR; TCRdb keeps only in-frame clonotypes and omits some of them. The top ten hold approximately 19% of the sample, which has about 21,000 clones, over 75% seen once. The unexposed donors gave CD4+ T cells in about 2011-2019, prior to COVID-19. After about ten days of culture, CD4+ T cells were isolated. These receptors have no known antigen. Source material: CD4+ T cells from PBMCs, cultured in vitro. The source is a human donor in good health.

The rearrangement uses TRBV10-3 and TRBJ2-1; no reliable D call. Germline CDR1 ENHRY, CDR2 SYGVKD. CDR3 size: 13 residues. With 7 bases removed from V and 6 bases from J, the gap between germline ends came to 13 bases. The CDR3 region is CAIKDSTANEQFF. In DNA form, the CDR3 reads TGTGCCATCAAAGACTCCACGGCCAATGAGCAGTTCTTC.

A few counts support this clone. CDR3 bases: TGTGCCAGCAGCCCAATTTCCCCCGCTGAAGCTTTCTTT. Protein sequence: CASSPISPAEAFF. The chain combines TRBV2 with TRBJ1-1; D is undetermined. The V and J ends lost 6 bases and 6 bases respectively, with 14 bases between them. CDR3 length equals 13 residues. The germline V gene encodes CDR1 SNHLY and CDR2 FYNNEI.

This clone turned up a few times. V gene TRBV10-2 combines with J gene TRBJ2-7; TRBD2 agrees at 13 bases. This CDR3 is built from 15 residues. CDR1 is WSHSY, CDR2 SAAADI, per germline. The ends lost 10 bases at V and 4 bases at J; junction bases unmatched: 10. The CDR3 reads CATGPSGLAGYEQYF. The CDR3 DNA sequence: TGCGCCACCGGACCGTCGGGACTAGCGGGATACGAGCAGTACTTC.

V usage is TRBV7-9 and J usage is TRBJ1-2; 9 positions agree with TRBD1. With 1 base clipped from V and 3 bases from J, the junction kept 9 bases outside the gene matches. This CDR3 contains 17 residues. CDR1 is SEHNR, CDR2 FQNEAQ, per germline (reference sequence). CDR3 nucleotides: TGTGCCAGCAGCTTAGGAAACTTGACAGGGGGTTACTATGGCTACACCTTC. It yields the protein CASSLGNLTGGYYGYTF.

The chain recombines TRBV5-1 with TRBJ2-5, with TRBD2 matching over 8 bases. The CDR3 runs 14 residues. Looked up from germline, CDR1 is SGHRS and CDR2 is YFSETQ. V dropped 0 bases and J dropped 4; count of bases not matched to a gene: 2. For the CDR3, the DNA is TGCGCCAGCAGCTTGGGACGGGAGGGAGAGACCCAGTACTTC. Encoded protein: CASSLGREGETQYF.

This sequence joins TRBV24-1 and TRBJ1-2; 7 bases align to TRBD1. Germline loops: CDR1 KGHDR, CDR2 SFDVKD. V trimming: 2 bases; J trimming: 5 bases; junction bases outside the gene matches: 7. CDR3 length: 15 amino acids. CDR3 coding DNA: TGTGCCACCAGTGATTCCACGACAGGGTATTATGGCTACACCTTC. Its translation is CATSDSTTGYYGYTF.

The genes are TRBV28 and TRBJ2-7, with D possibly matching TRBD2 (6 bases). This CDR3 comprises 13 residues. The germline V gene encodes CDR1 MDHEN and CDR2 SYDVKM. The germline V and J ends were trimmed by 10 bases and 4 bases, with 17 bases remaining between them. CDR3 region: CATLPGERYEQYF. The CDR3 DNA follows: TGTGCCACCCTTCCGGGGGAGCGGTACGAGCAGTACTTC.

This clone is large (0.1 to 1%). The CDR3 nucleotides read TGTGCTAGTGGTTTGAGTGTCGGGAGCTCCTACGAGCAGTACTTC. Translation gives CASGLSVGSSYEQYF. The chain joins TRBV12-5 to TRBJ2-7, with D maybe TRBD2 (6 bases). V lost 2 bases and J lost 0, with 11 bases in between. CDR3 length: 15 residues. Looked up from germline, CDR1 is LGHNT and CDR2 is FRNRAP.

The chain links TRBV4-1 to TRBJ2-7; possibly TRBD2 for D (5 bases). CDR3 length equals 15 residues. The V gene lost 0 bases and the J gene lost 1 base, with 10 bases spanning the gap. Germline V gene lookup returns CDR1 MGHRA and CDR2 YSYEKL. The CDR3 spells CASSQEMRVSYEQYF. The CDR3 DNA reads as TGCGCCAGCAGCCAAGAAATGAGGGTATCCTACGAGCAGTACTTC.

This chain joins TRBV6-5 and TRBJ2-7; the match to TRBD1 covers 7 bases. V was clipped by 6 bases and J by 3 bases; unmatched bases: 8. The CDR3 is made up of 14 amino acids. Germline V lookup: CDR1 MNHEY, CDR2 SVGAGI. For the CDR3, the DNA is TGTGCCAGCAGAAGAATCGGGACAGTCTACGAGCAGTACTTC. Protein product: CASRRIGTVYEQYF.

This sequence joins TRBV11-2 and TRBJ1-2; D unclear. V shed 0 bases and J shed 8 bases, with 16 bases lying between them. The CDR3 is 15 residues long. From germline, CDR1 is SGHAT and CDR2 FQNNGV. CDR3 coding DNA: TGTGCCAGCAGCTTAGATGAAGCGTATTCTGGAGGCTACACCTTC. Its translation: CASSLDEAYSGGYTF.

The genes are TRBV28 and TRBJ1-5; 7 bases align to TRBD1. CDR3 length equals 16 residues. The V segment lost 3 bases and the J segment 4 bases; nucleotides outside the gene matches: 9. The germline CDR1 and CDR2 sequences are MDHEN and SYDVKM. The CDR3 sequence is CASSFRGKGQNQPQHF. CDR3 DNA sequence: TGTGCCAGCAGTTTCAGGGGGAAAGGGCAAAATCAGCCCCAGCATTTT.

The CDR3, as DNA: TGTGCCAGCAGTGAACTTAGCGGGAGGGCGACCCAGTACTTC. This codes for CASSELSGRATQYF. V usage is TRBV2 and J usage is TRBJ2-5; 11 bases agree with TRBD2. V was clipped by 2 bases and J by 7 bases; unmatched bases: 3. The CDR3 loop spans 14 amino acids. Germline V gene sequence: CDR1 SNHLY, CDR2 FYNNEI.

This chain uses TRBV12-3 or TRBV12-4 with TRBJ1-2, with no clear D. The CDR3 runs 13 residues. V lost 1 base and J lost 4, with 7 bases in between. The CDR3 nucleotides are TGTGCCAGCAGTTTAGGTATGGCCTATGGCTACACCTTC. It specifies CASSLGMAYGYTF.

This clone was seen just once. The CDR3 loop is CASSPTRSSYNEQFF. CDR3 sequence (DNA): TGTGCCAGCAGCCCCACCCGGAGCTCCTACAATGAGCAGTTCTTC. This chain joins TRBV3-1 (or the pseudogene TRBV3-2) and TRBJ2-1; D not certain. V lost 4 bases and J lost 0, with 10 bases in between. Germline V gives CDR1 LGHDT, CDR2 YNNKEL (reference sequence). CDR3 length equals 15 residues.

V usage is TRBV19 and J usage is TRBJ2-6; D ambiguous. The V gene lost 5 bases and the J gene lost 4 bases, with 18 bases spanning the gap. Germline V gene data show CDR1 as LNHDA and CDR2 as SQIVND (reference sequence). The CDR3 totals 17 residues. Written as DNA, the CDR3 is TGTGCCAGTAGTCCGGTAACTCGGACGGACGGGGCCAACGTCCTGACTTTC. Translating gives CASSPVTRTDGANVLTF.

V and J are TRBV7-2 and TRBJ2-1, with TRBD1 identical over 7 bases. V trimming: 5 bases; J trimming: 1 base; junction bases outside the gene matches: 8. The germline gives CDR1 SGHTA, CDR2 FQGNSA. There are 16 residues in the CDR3. As DNA, the CDR3 is TGTGCCAGCAGCCTGTACCGGGACAGATCCTACAATGAGCAGTTCTTC. This sequence encodes CASSLYRDRSYNEQFF. Using reference TRBV7-2 and TRBJ2-1 for the parts outside the CDR3, the full variable domain is GAGVSQSPSNKVTEKGKDVELRCDPISGHTALYWYRQSLGQGLEFLIYFQGNSAPDKSGLPSDRFSAERTGGSVSTLTIQRTQQEDSAVYLCASSLYRDRSYNEQFFGPGTRLTVL.

This clone appeared a single time. V usage is TRBV6-5 and J usage is TRBJ1-5, with TRBD1 as a possible D gene (6 bases). The V end lost 11 bases, the J end lost 6 bases, and 20 bases lay between the germline ends. Germline V lookup: CDR1 MNHEY, CDR2 SVGAGI. The CDR3 is 14 residues long. Here the CDR3 reads CAGGRGGVGQPQHF. In DNA, the CDR3 is TGTGCCGGGGGTCGAGGGGGGGTCGGTCAGCCCCAGCATTTT.

V gene TRBV11-3 combines with J gene TRBJ2-3, with D maybe TRBD2 (5 bases). Germline values: CDR1 SGHNT, CDR2 YENEEA. V gave up 3 bases and J gave up 2 bases, with 9 bases separating them. The CDR3 is made up of 14 amino acids. The CDR3 here is CASSFGRDTDTQYF. The CDR3 nucleotides are TGTGCCAGCAGCTTCGGTCGGGACACAGATACGCAGTATTTT.

This chain links TRBV3-1 (or the pseudogene TRBV3-2) with TRBJ2-3, with 7 positions matching TRBD2. CDR1 and CDR2 (germline): LGHDT, YNNKEL (reference sequence). The junction had 4 bases not matched to a gene; V was cut back by 4 bases and J by 6 bases. The CDR3 sequence is 13 residues long. CDR3 in DNA: TGTGCCAGCAGCCGGGGAGGGACGGATACGCAGTATTTT. As protein: CASSRGGTDTQYF.